The 17 T cell receptor beta chains given below trace back to one sample, sequenced in a study of T cells after posttransplantation cyclophosphamide. Libraries were prepared by immunoSEQ multiplex PCR; TCRdb keeps only in-frame clonotypes and omits some of them. The sample has about 10,000 clones, about four fifths seen once; the top ten hold around 14%. Busulfan-fludarabine conditioning, marrow transplant, and cyclophosphamide on days +3 and +4 were administered. This material consisted of PBMCs, taken 1903 days after a stem cell transplant with posttransplant cyclophosphamide. The receptors stem from a female patient aged 35-55 years who received an allogeneic stem cell transplant from a related donor, was CMV-positive, and had no GVHD. Some T cells could come from the graft donor.

The V and J genes are TRBV19 and TRBJ1-5; 9 bases map to TRBD1. Germline V gene lookup returns CDR1 LNHDA and CDR2 SQIVND (reference sequence). J gave up 5 bases and V 11 bases, and 10 bases lay outside the gene matches. This CDR3 is 14 amino acids long. CDR3: CAGSGQGIYQPQHF. CDR3 coding DNA: TGTGCCGGCTCCGGACAGGGGATTTATCAGCCCCAGCATTTT.

This chain links TRBV7-6 with TRBJ2-6; maybe TRBD2 (5 bases). CDR3 size: 15 residues. CDR1 is SGHVS, CDR2 FNYEAQ, per germline. Deletions cut 5 bases from V and 2 bases from J, with 10 bases between. The CDR3 reads CASSRGLAGANVLTF. The CDR3 DNA is TGTGCCAGCAGCCGAGGGCTGGCTGGGGCCAACGTCCTGACTTTC.

The chain links TRBV7-9 to TRBJ2-7, with a weak D call TRBD1 (6 bases). Trimming cost V 11 bases and J 2 bases, with 16 bases left between them. The CDR3 loop spans 13 amino acids. CDR1 is SEHNR, CDR2 FQNEAQ, per germline (reference sequence). The CDR3 region has the DNA TGTGCCGCCCTCCGGGACAACACCTACGAGCAGTACTTC. Its translation: CAALRDNTYEQYF.

This rearrangement joins TRBV7-2 to TRBJ2-3; 12 bases align to TRBD1. CDR1 is SGHTA, CDR2 FQGNSA, per germline. The V segment lost 5 bases and the J segment 3 bases; nucleotides outside the gene matches: 6. This CDR3 has 16 amino acids. The CDR3 DNA follows: TGTGCCAGCAGCCGGGACAGGGGGCTTAGGACAGATACGCAGTATTTT. Amino acids: CASSRDRGLRTDTQYF.

This chain connects TRBV2 to TRBJ2-2; TRBD2 might be the D (5 bases). Trimming left V 11 bases short and J 4 bases short, with 17 bases between. Germline V CDR1 and CDR2: SNHLY, FYNNEI. This CDR3 has 14 amino acids. The chain's CDR3 is CAGRRDLGTGELFF. DNA for the CDR3: TGTGCCGGGCGACGGGATCTCGGCACCGGGGAGCTGTTTTTT.

This clone was observed once. CDR3 nucleotides: TGTGCCAGCAGCCCCCGTCTCAGGGGGCGTCAAAACATTCAGTACTTC. Its protein product is CASSPRLRGRQNIQYF. The chain joins TRBV6-6 to TRBJ2-4; 8 bases fit TRBD1. Trimming cost V 6 bases and J 5 bases; bases outside gene matches: 12. CDR3 size: 16 residues. CDR1 is MNHNY, CDR2 SVGAGI, per germline (reference sequence).

The chain links TRBV6-5 to TRBJ2-2; the D gene is possibly TRBD2 (5 bases). The CDR3 loop spans 12 amino acids. V was shortened by 5 bases and J by 7 bases, with 8 bases between the two germline ends. Germline V gives CDR1 MNHEY, CDR2 SVGAGI. The CDR3 nucleotides are TGTGCCAGCAGTACGGAGGTCGGGGAGCTGTTTTTT. Protein: CASSTEVGELFF.

The chain has TRBV27 and TRBJ1-3; D call uncertain. The CDR3 loop spans 14 amino acids. Germline lookup yields CDR1 MNHEY and CDR2 SMNVEV (reference sequence). V lost 2 bases and J 4 bases, leaving 9 bases between the germline ends. CDR3 nucleotides: TGTGCCAGCAGTTTAGGCTCGGGAGGAAACACCATATATTTT. Protein sequence: CASSLGSGGNTIYF.

This chain links TRBV6-6 with TRBJ2-4; perhaps TRBD1 as D (6 bases). The germline V and J ends were trimmed by 4 bases and 12 bases, with 19 bases remaining between them. CDR3 length equals 14 residues. Germline V gene data show CDR1 as MNHNY and CDR2 as SVGAGI (reference sequence). The DNA for the CDR3 is TGTGCCAGCAGTTTTTCTAGAGACAGGCCTGGTCAGTACTTC. This translates into CASSFSRDRPGQYF.

Only a few counts were recorded for this clone. This rearrangement joins TRBV7-9 to TRBJ2-7; the match to TRBD2 covers 9 bases. CDR1 SEHNR and CDR2 FQNEAQ come from the germline V gene (reference sequence). Germline trimming cut 5 bases from V and 6 bases from J; bases unmatched to any gene: 14. This CDR3 region has 16 residues. The CDR3: CASSARSLAGMSEQYF. DNA for the CDR3: TGTGCCAGCAGCGCAAGAAGCCTAGCGGGGATGAGCGAGCAGTACTTC.

For the CDR3, the DNA is TGCGCCAGCAGCCAAGATGGGACAGGGAGTGAAAAACTGTTTTTT. This gives the protein CASSQDGTGSEKLFF. The V and J genes are TRBV4-3 and TRBJ1-4; 9 bases agree with TRBD1. The CDR3 extends over 15 amino acids. The V gene's germline CDR1 is LGHNA and CDR2 YSLEER. V lost 0 bases, J lost 7 bases, and 3 bases stayed unmatched.

The rearrangement joins TRBV10-3 to TRBJ2-3; D perhaps matches TRBD1 (5 bases). Looked up from germline, CDR1 is ENHRY and CDR2 is SYGVKD. The V gene lost 4 bases and the J gene lost 0 bases, with 11 bases spanning the gap. This CDR3 spans 15 amino acids. The CDR3 region has the DNA TGTGCCATCAGTGGAGACAGTTCTAGCACAGATACGCAGTATTTT. This gives the protein CAISGDSSSTDTQYF.

The rearrangement uses TRBV5-1 and TRBJ2-7; 11 bases map to TRBD1. Germline CDR1 reads SGHRS; CDR2 reads YFSETQ. The length of the CDR3 is 16 residues. J was trimmed by 0 bases and V by 0 bases; bases with no gene match: 2. In nucleotides, the CDR3 is TGCGCCAGCAGCTTGGGGGACAGGGGGTTCTCCTACGAGCAGTACTTC. Translating it yields CASSLGDRGFSYEQYF.

This clone was seen a few times. The chain couples TRBV11-2 to TRBJ1-1; possibly TRBD1 for D (5 bases). Germline loops: CDR1 SGHAT, CDR2 FQNNGV. The CDR3 has 15 amino acids. Trimming left V 1 base short and J 0 bases short, with 9 bases between. CDR3 nucleotide sequence: TGTGCCAGCAGCTTAGTGGGGGGACTGAACACTGAAGCTTTCTTT. Residues: CASSLVGGLNTEAFF. Full variable domain (missing parts from reference TRBV11-2 and TRBJ1-1): EAGVAQSPRYKIIEKRQSVAFWCNPISGHATLYWYQQILGQGPKLLIQFQNNGVVDDSQLPKDRFSAERLKGVDSTLKIQPAKLEDSAVYLCASSLVGGLNTEAFFGQGTRLTVV.

This clone was detected only a few times. The chain links TRBV7-9 to TRBJ1-1, with D perhaps TRBD1 (6 bases). Trimming stripped 1 base from V and 7 bases from J, with 10 bases between. This CDR3 has 13 residues. Germline V gene sequence: CDR1 SEHNR, CDR2 FQNEAQ (reference sequence). The CDR3 nucleotides are TGTGCCAGCAGCTTAGGCAGGGGTGATGAAGCTTTCTTT. Protein sequence: CASSLGRGDEAFF.

This clone was observed a single time. The chain couples TRBV7-2 to TRBJ1-1; D is perhaps TRBD1 (6 bases). Per germline, CDR1 SGHTA and CDR2 FQGNSA. The V and J ends lost 5 bases and 1 base respectively, with 14 bases between them. This CDR3 region has 15 residues. The CDR3 bases are TGTGCCAGCAGCCCTGCCGGGACAAGGAACACTGAAGCTTTCTTT. The encoded protein is CASSPAGTRNTEAFF.

This clone appeared a single time. J is TRBJ2-3 and V is TRBV10-3; 14 nucleotides align to TRBD2. Trimming removed 10 bases from V and 5 bases from J; junction bases left unmatched: 14. The CDR3 has 17 amino acids. The germline CDR1 and CDR2 sequences are ENHRY and SYGVKD. CDR3 coding DNA: TGTGCCACCCGCACCCCCAGACTAGCGGGAGGGGTAGATACGCAGTATTTT. It translates to CATRTPRLAGGVDTQYF.